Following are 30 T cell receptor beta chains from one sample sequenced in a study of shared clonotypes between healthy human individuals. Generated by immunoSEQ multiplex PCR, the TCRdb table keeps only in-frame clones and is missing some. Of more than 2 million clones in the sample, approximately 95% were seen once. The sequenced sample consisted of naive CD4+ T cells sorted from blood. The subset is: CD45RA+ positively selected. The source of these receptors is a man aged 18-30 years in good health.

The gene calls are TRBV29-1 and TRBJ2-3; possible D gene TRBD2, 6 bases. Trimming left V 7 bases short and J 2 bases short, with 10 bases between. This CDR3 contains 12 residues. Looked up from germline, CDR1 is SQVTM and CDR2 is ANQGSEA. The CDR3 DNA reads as TGCAGCGCCGGGACTCTCACAGATACGCAGTATTTT. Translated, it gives CSAGTLTDTQYF.

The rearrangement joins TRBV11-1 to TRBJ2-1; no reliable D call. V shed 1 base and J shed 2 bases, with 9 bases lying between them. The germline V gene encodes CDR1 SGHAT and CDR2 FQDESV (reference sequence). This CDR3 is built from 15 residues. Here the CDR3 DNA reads TGTGCCAGCAGCTTAGACTGGGGTACCTACAATGAGCAGTTCTTC. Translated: CASSLDWGTYNEQFF.

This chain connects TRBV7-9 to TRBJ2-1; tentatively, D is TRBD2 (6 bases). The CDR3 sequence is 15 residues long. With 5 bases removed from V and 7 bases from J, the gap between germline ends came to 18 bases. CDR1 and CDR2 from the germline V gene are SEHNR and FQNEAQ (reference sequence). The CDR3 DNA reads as TGTGCCAGCAGCCCCCGCGGGACCCTAGGGAATGAGCAGTTCTTC. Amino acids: CASSPRGTLGNEQFF.

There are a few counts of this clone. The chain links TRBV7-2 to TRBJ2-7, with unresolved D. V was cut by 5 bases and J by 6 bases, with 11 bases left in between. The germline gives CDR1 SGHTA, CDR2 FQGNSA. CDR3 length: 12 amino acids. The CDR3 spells CASSPLDPEQYF. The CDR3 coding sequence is TGTGCCAGCAGCCCCCTGGACCCCGAGCAGTACTTC.

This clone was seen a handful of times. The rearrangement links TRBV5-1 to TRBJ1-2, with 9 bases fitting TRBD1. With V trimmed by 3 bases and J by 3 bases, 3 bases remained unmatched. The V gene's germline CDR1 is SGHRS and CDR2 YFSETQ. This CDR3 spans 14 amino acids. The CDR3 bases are TGCGCCAGCAGCTCTTGGACAGGGGACTATGGCTACACCTTC. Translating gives CASSSWTGDYGYTF.

CDR3 residues: CASSLASQGYSYEQYF. The CDR3 coding sequence is TGTGCCAGCAGCTTAGCATCACAGGGGTACTCCTACGAGCAGTACTTC. The chain links TRBV7-2 to TRBJ2-7; 7 bases match TRBD1. V gave up 0 bases and J gave up 0 bases; unmatched junction bases: 5. CDR1 SGHTA and CDR2 FQGNSA come from the germline V gene. The CDR3 sequence is 16 residues long.

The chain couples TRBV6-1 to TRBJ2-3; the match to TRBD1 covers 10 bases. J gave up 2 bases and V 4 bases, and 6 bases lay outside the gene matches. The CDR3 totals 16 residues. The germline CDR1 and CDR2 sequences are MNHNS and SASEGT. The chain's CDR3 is CASSGRRQGATDTQYF. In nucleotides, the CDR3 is TGTGCCAGCAGTGGTCGGAGACAGGGGGCCACAGATACGCAGTATTTT.

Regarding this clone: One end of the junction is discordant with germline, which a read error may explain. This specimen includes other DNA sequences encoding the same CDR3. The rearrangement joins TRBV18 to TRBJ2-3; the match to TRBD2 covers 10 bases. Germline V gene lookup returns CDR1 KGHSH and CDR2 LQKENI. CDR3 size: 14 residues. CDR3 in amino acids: CASSPLAGSDTQYF. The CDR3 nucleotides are TGTGCCAGCTCCCCACTAGCGGGGTCAGATACGCAGTATTTT.

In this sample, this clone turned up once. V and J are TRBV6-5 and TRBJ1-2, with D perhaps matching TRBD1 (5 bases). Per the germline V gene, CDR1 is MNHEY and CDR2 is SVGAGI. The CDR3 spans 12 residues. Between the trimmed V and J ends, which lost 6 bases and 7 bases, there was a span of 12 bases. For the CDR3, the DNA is TGTGCCAGCAGCCGGGACGGCCTTGGCTACACCTTC. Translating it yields CASSRDGLGYTF.

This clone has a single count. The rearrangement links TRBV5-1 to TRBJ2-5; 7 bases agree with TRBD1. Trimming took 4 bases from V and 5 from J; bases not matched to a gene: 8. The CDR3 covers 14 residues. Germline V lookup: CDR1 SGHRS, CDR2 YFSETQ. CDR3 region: CASSTRQGQETQYF. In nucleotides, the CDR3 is TGCGCCAGCAGCACTAGACAGGGTCAGGAGACCCAGTACTTC.

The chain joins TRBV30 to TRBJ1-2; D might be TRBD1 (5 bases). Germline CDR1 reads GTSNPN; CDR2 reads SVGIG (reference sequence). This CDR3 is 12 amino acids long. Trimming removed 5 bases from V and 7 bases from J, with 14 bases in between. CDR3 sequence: CAWARGVAGYTF. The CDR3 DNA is TGTGCCTGGGCCCGAGGGGTCGCTGGCTACACCTTC.

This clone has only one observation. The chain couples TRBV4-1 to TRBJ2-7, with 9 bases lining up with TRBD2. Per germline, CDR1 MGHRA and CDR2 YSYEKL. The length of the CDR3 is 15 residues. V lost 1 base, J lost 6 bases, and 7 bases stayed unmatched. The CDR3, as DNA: TGCGCCAGCAGCCAAGTAAGCGGGGGGAGAGGCGAGCAGTACTTC. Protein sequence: CASSQVSGGRGEQYF.

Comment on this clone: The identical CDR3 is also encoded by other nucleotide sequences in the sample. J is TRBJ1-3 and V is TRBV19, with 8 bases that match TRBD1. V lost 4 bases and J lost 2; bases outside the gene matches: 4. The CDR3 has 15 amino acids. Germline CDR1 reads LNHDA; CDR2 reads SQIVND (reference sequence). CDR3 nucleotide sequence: TGTGCCAGTAGTACTGGACAGGGAGCTGGAAACACCATATATTTT. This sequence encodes CASSTGQGAGNTIYF.

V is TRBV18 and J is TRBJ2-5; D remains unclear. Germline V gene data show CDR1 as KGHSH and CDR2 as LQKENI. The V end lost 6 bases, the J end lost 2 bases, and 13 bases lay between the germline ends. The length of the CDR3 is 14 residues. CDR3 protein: CASSRFTEQETQYF. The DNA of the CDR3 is TGTGCCAGCTCCCGGTTCACAGAACAAGAGACCCAGTACTTC.

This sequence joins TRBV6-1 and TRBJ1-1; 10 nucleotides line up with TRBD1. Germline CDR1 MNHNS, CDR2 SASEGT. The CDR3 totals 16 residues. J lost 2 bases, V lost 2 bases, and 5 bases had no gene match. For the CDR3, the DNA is TGTGCCAGCAGTGAAAGGGACAGGGGACTTAACACTGAAGCTTTCTTT. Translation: CASSERDRGLNTEAFF.

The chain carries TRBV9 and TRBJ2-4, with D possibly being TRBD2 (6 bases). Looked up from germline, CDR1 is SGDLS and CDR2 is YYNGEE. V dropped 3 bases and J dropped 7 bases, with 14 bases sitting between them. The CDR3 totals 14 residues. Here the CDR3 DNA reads TGTGCCAGCAGCGCGTCCCCTCGGGGGAACATTCAGTACTTC. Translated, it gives CASSASPRGNIQYF.

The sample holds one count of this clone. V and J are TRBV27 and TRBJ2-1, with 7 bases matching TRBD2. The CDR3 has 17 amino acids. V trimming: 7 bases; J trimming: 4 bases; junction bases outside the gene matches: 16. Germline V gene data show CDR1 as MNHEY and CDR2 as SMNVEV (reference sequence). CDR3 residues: CASKTSMEASGYNEQFF. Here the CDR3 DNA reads TGTGCCAGCAAAACCTCGATGGAGGCTAGCGGATACAATGAGCAGTTCTTC.

The CDR3 loop reads CASSVDPYGQGEGYTF. The CDR3, as DNA: TGTGCCAGCAGCGTAGATCCCTATGGACAGGGAGAAGGCTACACCTTC. V and J are TRBV9 and TRBJ1-2; 8 bases map to TRBD1. This CDR3 is 16 amino acids long. V shed 0 bases, J shed 8 bases, and the junction held 12 bases outside the gene matches. Looked up from germline, CDR1 is SGDLS and CDR2 is YYNGEE.

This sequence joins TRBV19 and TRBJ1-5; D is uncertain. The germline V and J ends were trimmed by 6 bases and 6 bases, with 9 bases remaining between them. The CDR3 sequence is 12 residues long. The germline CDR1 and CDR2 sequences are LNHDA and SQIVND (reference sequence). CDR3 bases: TGTGCCAGTAGGGGGTCCAGTCAGCCCCAGCATTTT. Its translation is CASRGSSQPQHF.

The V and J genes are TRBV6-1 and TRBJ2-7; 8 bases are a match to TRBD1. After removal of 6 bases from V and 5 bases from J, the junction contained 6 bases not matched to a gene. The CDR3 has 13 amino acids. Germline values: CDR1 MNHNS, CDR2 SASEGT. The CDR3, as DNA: TGTGCCAGCAGATTGGACAGGGTCGACGAGCAGTACTTC. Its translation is CASRLDRVDEQYF.

The CDR3 reads CASSLSTGVHEQYF. The CDR3 DNA follows: TGTGCCAGCAGCCTCTCGACAGGGGTCCACGAGCAGTACTTC. The chain couples TRBV5-4 to TRBJ2-7; 8 bases line up with TRBD1. The ends lost 4 bases at V and 5 bases at J; junction bases unmatched: 8. Germline CDR1 reads SGHNT; CDR2 reads YYREEE (reference sequence). The CDR3 is 14 amino acids.

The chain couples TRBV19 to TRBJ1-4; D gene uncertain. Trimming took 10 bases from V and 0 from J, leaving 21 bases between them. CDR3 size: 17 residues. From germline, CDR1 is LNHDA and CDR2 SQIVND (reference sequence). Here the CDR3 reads CATRAVGLIATNEKLFF. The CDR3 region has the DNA TGTGCCACCCGGGCTGTGGGCTTGATTGCAACTAATGAAAAACTGTTTTTT.

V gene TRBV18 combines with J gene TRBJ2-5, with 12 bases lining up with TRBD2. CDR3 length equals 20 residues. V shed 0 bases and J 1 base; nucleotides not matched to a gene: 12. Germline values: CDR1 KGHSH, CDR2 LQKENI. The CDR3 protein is CASSPPNGPLAGGSQETQYF. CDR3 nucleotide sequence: TGTGCCAGCTCACCACCGAACGGCCCCCTAGCGGGGGGGTCCCAAGAGACCCAGTACTTC.

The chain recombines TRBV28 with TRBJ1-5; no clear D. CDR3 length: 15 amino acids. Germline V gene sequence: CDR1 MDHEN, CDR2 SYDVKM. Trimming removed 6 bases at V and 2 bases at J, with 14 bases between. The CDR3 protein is CASRSDVEGNQPQHF. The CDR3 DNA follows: TGTGCCAGCAGATCTGACGTGGAGGGCAATCAGCCCCAGCATTTT.

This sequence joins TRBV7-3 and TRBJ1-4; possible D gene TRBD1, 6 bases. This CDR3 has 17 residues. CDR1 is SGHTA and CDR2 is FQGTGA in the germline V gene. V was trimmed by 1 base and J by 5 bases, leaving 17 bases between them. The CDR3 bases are TGTGCCAGCAGCTTAAGGGACGTCGGACAGTGGAATGAAAAACTGTTTTTT. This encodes CASSLRDVGQWNEKLFF.

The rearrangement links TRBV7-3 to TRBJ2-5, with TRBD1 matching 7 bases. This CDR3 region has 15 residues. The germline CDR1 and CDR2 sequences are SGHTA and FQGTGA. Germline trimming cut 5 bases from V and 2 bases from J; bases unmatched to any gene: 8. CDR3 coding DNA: TGTGCCAGCAGCCCGGGGAGCAGGGGGCAAGAGACCCAGTACTTC. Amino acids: CASSPGSRGQETQYF.

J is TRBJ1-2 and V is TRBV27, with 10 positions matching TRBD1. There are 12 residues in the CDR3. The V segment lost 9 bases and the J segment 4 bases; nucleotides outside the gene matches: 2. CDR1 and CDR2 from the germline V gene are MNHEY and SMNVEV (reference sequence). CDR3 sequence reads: CARDRGVYGYTF. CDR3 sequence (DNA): TGTGCCAGGGACAGGGGGGTCTATGGCTACACCTTC.

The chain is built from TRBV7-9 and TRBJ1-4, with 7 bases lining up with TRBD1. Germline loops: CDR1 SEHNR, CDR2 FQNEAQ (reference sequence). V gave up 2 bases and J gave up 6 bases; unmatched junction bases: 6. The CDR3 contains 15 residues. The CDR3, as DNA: TGTGCCAGCAGCTTACCTTGGGACAGCGATGAAAAACTGTTTTTT. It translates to CASSLPWDSDEKLFF.

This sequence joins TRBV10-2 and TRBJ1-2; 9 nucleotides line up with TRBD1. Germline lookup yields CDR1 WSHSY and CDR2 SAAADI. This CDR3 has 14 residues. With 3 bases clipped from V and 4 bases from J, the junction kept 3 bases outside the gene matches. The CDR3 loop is CASSDTGGIYGYTF. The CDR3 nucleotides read TGCGCCAGCAGTGATACAGGGGGCATCTATGGCTACACCTTC.

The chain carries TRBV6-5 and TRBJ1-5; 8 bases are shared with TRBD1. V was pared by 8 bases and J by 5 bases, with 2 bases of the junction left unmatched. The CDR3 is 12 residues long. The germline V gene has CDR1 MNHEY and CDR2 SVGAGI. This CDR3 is CASGQGYQPQHF. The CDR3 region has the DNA TGTGCCAGCGGACAGGGTTATCAGCCCCAGCATTTT.